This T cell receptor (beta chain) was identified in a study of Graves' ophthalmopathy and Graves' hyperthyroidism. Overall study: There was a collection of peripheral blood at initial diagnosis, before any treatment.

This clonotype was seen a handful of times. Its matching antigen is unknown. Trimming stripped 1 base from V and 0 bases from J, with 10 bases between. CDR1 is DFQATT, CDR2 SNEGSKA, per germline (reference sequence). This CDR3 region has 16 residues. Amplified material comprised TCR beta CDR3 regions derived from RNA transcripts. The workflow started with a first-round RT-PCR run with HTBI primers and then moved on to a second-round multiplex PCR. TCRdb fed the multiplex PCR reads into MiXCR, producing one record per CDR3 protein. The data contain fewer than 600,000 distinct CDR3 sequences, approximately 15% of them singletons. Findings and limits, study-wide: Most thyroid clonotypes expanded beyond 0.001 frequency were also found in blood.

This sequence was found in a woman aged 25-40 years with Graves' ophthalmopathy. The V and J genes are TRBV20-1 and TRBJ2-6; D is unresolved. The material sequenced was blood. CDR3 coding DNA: TGCAGTGCTAGAGGCCCGGTAGACTCTGGGGCCAACGTCCTGACTTTC. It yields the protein CSARGPVDSGANVLTF.